Shown below are 26 T cell receptor beta chains from a single sample sequenced in a study of blood T cell repertoires in COVID-19 (dated by TCRdb to about 2020). Libraries came from the immunoSEQ multiplex PCR assay. This is the immuneACCESS table as TCRdb keeps it, with only in-frame sequences that have V and J called. A part of the clones is gone; compared with another copy, unresolved V genes explain less than half, and the rest is unexplained. The sample table shows 250,000 to 400,000 clones, and 75% to 90% are seen once. Less than 3.5% of the sample comes from the top ten. The specimen was peripheral blood. Receptors were obtained from a woman aged 25-40 years with COVID-19, enrolled during active disease.

The V and J genes are TRBV19 and TRBJ1-2, with D maybe TRBD1 (5 bases). Trimming took 3 bases from V and 7 from J, leaving 12 bases between them. This CDR3 region has 13 residues. Germline loops: CDR1 LNHDA, CDR2 SQIVND (reference sequence). CDR3 region: CASSIQGGSGYTF. The DNA of the CDR3 is TGTGCCAGTAGTATCCAGGGAGGCAGTGGCTACACCTTC.

The V call is TRBV7-2, the J call TRBJ2-2; 9 nucleotides match TRBD2. This CDR3 is built from 19 residues. CDR1 is SGHTA, CDR2 FQGNSA, per germline. With 1 base clipped from V and 2 bases from J, the junction kept 11 bases outside the gene matches. The CDR3 DNA sequence: TGTGCCAGCAGCTTAGACCCTCGGGCTAGCGGGGATAACACCGGGGAGCTGTTTTTT. This encodes CASSLDPRASGDNTGELFF.

The V gene is TRBV6-2 or TRBV6-3, the J gene TRBJ2-3; 7 bases are a match to TRBD1. Looked up from germline, CDR1 is MNHEY and CDR2 is SVGEGT. This CDR3 is 19 amino acids long. The trim removed 1 base at V and 5 bases at J, leaving 18 bases unmatched. CDR3 DNA: TGTGCCAGCAGTTACTTAGGGGGCCTAGCAGCCCGCCGGGAAGATACGCAGTATTTT. The encoded protein is CASSYLGGLAARREDTQYF.

CDR3 protein: CATNLGGTNTEAFF. The CDR3 nucleotides read TGTGCCACCAACCTTGGGGGCACGAACACTGAAGCTTTCTTT. The chain joins TRBV15 to TRBJ1-1; a weak D match, TRBD1 (6 bases). The CDR3 runs to 14 residues. Germline V gene lookup returns CDR1 LNHNV and CDR2 YYDKDF (reference sequence). The V and J ends lost 7 bases and 1 base respectively, with 13 bases between them.

V gene TRBV10-3 combines with J gene TRBJ2-7; 9 nucleotides line up with TRBD1. V lost 3 bases and J lost 5; bases outside the gene matches: 2. Per germline, CDR1 ENHRY and CDR2 SYGVKD. The CDR3 consists of 13 residues. CDR3 bases: TGTGCCATCAGTGAAGACAGGGGGAACGAGCAGTACTTC. This encodes CAISEDRGNEQYF.

The chain joins TRBV21-1 to TRBJ2-7; the D call of TRBD2 is as the table states it, not checked on the DNA. TRBV21-1 is an annotated pseudogene. The CDR3 spans 15 residues. CDR3 in amino acids: CASIPTRLAGGVQYF. Written as DNA, the CDR3 is TGTGCCAGCATCCCAACCCGACTAGCGGGAGGCGTGCAGTACTTC.

This chain connects TRBV5-5 to TRBJ2-5; a weak D match, TRBD1 (5 bases). The CDR3 extends over 17 amino acids. CDR1 is SGHKS, CDR2 YYEKEE, per germline (reference sequence). With 0 bases removed from V and 2 bases from J, the gap between germline ends came to 17 bases. DNA for the CDR3: TGTGCCAGCAGCTTGGGGCCCGTTGGGGCAGGGCAAGAGACCCAGTACTTC. Amino acid sequence: CASSLGPVGAGQETQYF.

The CDR3 region has the DNA TGTGCCAGTAGTTTCGACAGGGCCAATGAGCAGTTCTTC. It yields the protein CASSFDRANEQFF. The rearrangement links TRBV19 to TRBJ2-1; TRBD1 agrees at 7 bases. The CDR3 length is 13 residues. CDR1 and CDR2 (germline): LNHDA, SQIVND (reference sequence). Trimming removed 5 bases from V and 6 bases from J; junction bases left unmatched: 4. The whole variable domain, remainder taken from reference TRBV19 and TRBJ2-1, is DGGITQSPKYLFRKEGQNVTLSCEQNLNHDAMYWYRQDPGQGLRLIYYSQIVNDFQKGDIAEGYSVSREKKESFPLTVTSAQKNPTAFYLCASSFDRANEQFFGPGTRLTVL.

This rearrangement joins TRBV6-5 to TRBJ2-1, with TRBD2 matching over 13 bases. V trimming: 8 bases; J trimming: 8 bases; junction bases outside the gene matches: 3. The CDR3 consists of 13 residues. Germline V gene lookup returns CDR1 MNHEY and CDR2 SVGAGI. The CDR3 loop is CASRTSGRDEQFF. In DNA form, the CDR3 reads TGTGCCAGCCGGACTAGCGGGAGAGATGAGCAGTTCTTC.

This chain joins TRBV3-1 (or the pseudogene TRBV3-2) and TRBJ2-7; 8 bases map to TRBD2. Germline V CDR1 and CDR2: LGHDT, YNNKEL (reference sequence). The CDR3 spans 14 residues. The junction had 6 bases not matched to a gene; V was cut back by 2 bases and J by 6 bases. CDR3 in DNA: TGTGCCAGCAGCCAACTTGGGGCGGGGGGCGAGCAGTACTTC. Translating it yields CASSQLGAGGEQYF.

This chain uses TRBV5-6 with TRBJ2-5; 12 nucleotides agree with TRBD1. This CDR3 is built from 16 residues. J gave up 5 bases and V 3 bases, and 8 bases lay outside the gene matches. Germline V lookup: CDR1 SGHDT, CDR2 YYEEEE. CDR3 in amino acids: CASSYGTGGALETQYF. CDR3 coding DNA: TGTGCCAGCAGCTACGGGACAGGGGGCGCACTGGAGACCCAGTACTTC.

This chain joins TRBV29-1 and TRBJ1-2; 9 bases fit TRBD1. The CDR3 length is 13 residues. V shed 6 bases and J 10 bases; nucleotides not matched to a gene: 12. Germline CDR1 is SQVTM and CDR2 is ANQGSEA. For the CDR3, the DNA is TGCAGCGTCAAAGTACAGGGGGCGGGTGACTACACCTTC. Its protein is CSVKVQGAGDYTF.

V usage is TRBV2 and J usage is TRBJ2-3; D is perhaps TRBD2 (6 bases). CDR3 length: 14 residues. The germline CDR1 and CDR2 sequences are SNHLY and FYNNEI. V was clipped by 7 bases and J by 2 bases, with 13 bases between them. For the CDR3, the DNA is TGTGCCAGCAACGGGGGACTTCACACAGATACGCAGTATTTT. It yields the protein CASNGGLHTDTQYF.

V and J are TRBV5-1 and TRBJ2-1, with TRBD2 matching over 13 bases. CDR3 length equals 16 residues. Trimming took 0 bases from V and 7 from J; bases not matched to a gene: 4. The germline CDR1 and CDR2 sequences are SGHRS and YFSETQ. This CDR3 reads CASSLGTSGSLNEQFF. The CDR3 DNA reads as TGCGCCAGCAGCTTGGGGACTAGCGGGAGTTTAAATGAGCAGTTCTTC.

The rearrangement joins TRBV6-1 to TRBJ1-6; 8 nucleotides match TRBD1. The trim removed 2 bases at V and 10 bases at J, leaving 7 bases unmatched. In germline, CDR1 is MNHNS, CDR2 SASEGT. The CDR3 is 15 amino acids. CDR3 region: CASSENQGARSPLHF. DNA for the CDR3: TGTGCCAGCAGTGAAAACCAGGGGGCGAGGTCACCCCTCCACTTT.

The rearrangement uses TRBV28 and TRBJ2-2, with 11 positions matching TRBD1. This CDR3 is 15 amino acids long. The V segment lost 6 bases and the J segment 4 bases; nucleotides outside the gene matches: 4. Germline-derived CDR1 and CDR2 are MDHEN and SYDVKM. Here the CDR3 reads CASSAGTGGTGELFF. CDR3 coding DNA: TGTGCCAGCAGCGCCGGGACAGGGGGCACCGGGGAGCTGTTTTTT.

This chain links TRBV10-3 with TRBJ2-7; D perhaps matches TRBD1 (6 bases). The ends were cut back, 8 bases at V and 2 bases at J, with 16 bases in the middle. The CDR3 totals 14 residues. CDR1 and CDR2 (germline): ENHRY, SYGVKD. DNA of the CDR3: TGTGCCATCCGGGACACCTTAAGTCCCTACGAGCAGTACTTC. Amino acids: CAIRDTLSPYEQYF.

The rearrangement links TRBV7-2 to TRBJ1-5, with 9 bases fitting TRBD1. This CDR3 has 15 residues. Losses at the gene ends were 1 base for V and 3 bases for J; bases not matched to a gene: 1. The germline V gene encodes CDR1 SGHTA and CDR2 FQGNSA. The CDR3 is CASSLGQGVNQPQHF. In DNA, the CDR3 is TGTGCCAGCAGCTTAGGACAGGGGGTCAATCAGCCCCAGCATTTT.

In DNA form, the CDR3 reads TGTGCCAGCAGCCGGGCAGGGAGGAGTGAGACCCAGTACTTC. The encoded protein is CASSRAGRSETQYF. The J gene is TRBJ2-5, the V gene TRBV3-1 (or the pseudogene TRBV3-2); D might be TRBD2 (6 bases). This CDR3 spans 14 amino acids. V lost 4 bases to trimming and J lost 5 bases, with 14 bases between them. Looked up from germline, CDR1 is LGHDT and CDR2 is YNNKEL (reference sequence).

The V and J genes are TRBV28 and TRBJ2-1; 9 bases fit TRBD2. The CDR3 extends over 16 amino acids. Germline CDR1 and CDR2: MDHEN and SYDVKM. V shed 2 bases and J 6 bases; nucleotides not matched to a gene: 8. The CDR3 is CASSLAGGPVINEQFF. In DNA form, the CDR3 reads TGTGCCAGCAGTTTAGCGGGAGGGCCAGTTATCAATGAGCAGTTCTTC.

The rearrangement links TRBV9 to TRBJ2-1; 8 bases match TRBD2. The CDR3 consists of 17 residues. V lost 5 bases, J lost 0 bases, and 10 bases stayed unmatched. Germline V gene lookup returns CDR1 SGDLS and CDR2 YYNGEE. The CDR3 is CASRPTSGGSSYNEQFF. The DNA of the CDR3 is TGTGCCAGCAGGCCTACTAGCGGAGGGAGCTCCTACAATGAGCAGTTCTTC. Full variable domain (rest looked up from reference TRBV9 and TRBJ2-1): DSGVTQTPKHLITATGQRVTLRCSPRSGDLSVYWYQQSLDQGLQFLIQYYNGEERAKGNILERFSAQQFPDLHSELNLSSLELGDSALYFCASRPTSGGSSYNEQFFGPGTRLTVL.

V gene TRBV3-1 (or the pseudogene TRBV3-2) combines with J gene TRBJ2-7; D may be TRBD2 (5 bases). Germline CDR1 is LGHDT and CDR2 is YNNKEL (reference sequence). The CDR3 totals 11 residues. Between the trimmed V and J ends, which lost 3 bases and 6 bases, there was a span of 6 bases. CDR3 sequence (DNA): TGTGCCAGCAGCCAGAGGGCCGAGCAGTACTTC. This translates into CASSQRAEQYF.

J is TRBJ1-2 and V is TRBV5-6, with 7 positions matching TRBD1. The CDR3 covers 13 residues. From germline, CDR1 is SGHDT and CDR2 YYEEEE. V gave up 4 bases and J gave up 7 bases; unmatched junction bases: 7. The CDR3 DNA reads TGTGCCAGCAGCCCGACAGGGACGGGTGGCTACACCTTC. It yields the protein CASSPTGTGGYTF.

The chain employs TRBV6-6 and TRBJ2-3; unclear D gene. This CDR3 comprises 14 residues. Per germline, CDR1 MNHNY and CDR2 SVGAGI (reference sequence). V gave up 0 bases and J gave up 1 base, with 5 bases separating them. The chain's CDR3 is CASSYSIGTDTQYF. The CDR3 DNA reads TGTGCCAGCAGTTACTCTATCGGCACAGATACGCAGTATTTT.

On this clone itself: The sample has other DNA sequences that encode this CDR3 too. The chain joins TRBV10-3 to TRBJ2-7, with 13 nucleotides matching TRBD2. Per the germline V gene, CDR1 is ENHRY and CDR2 is SYGVKD. The CDR3 loop spans 16 amino acids. J gave up 4 bases and V 4 bases, and 7 bases lay outside the gene matches. This CDR3 is CAISGGGTSGNYEQYF. In DNA, the CDR3 is TGTGCCATCAGTGGGGGAGGGACTAGCGGGAATTACGAGCAGTACTTC.

The V call is TRBV24-1, the J call TRBJ2-7; D is unclear. CDR1 is KGHDR, CDR2 SFDVKD, per germline. V was clipped by 9 bases and J by 0 bases, with 11 bases between them. This CDR3 comprises 13 residues. CDR3 DNA sequence: TGTGCCACCTCACCGACACACTCCTACGAGCAGTACTTC. It is translated as CATSPTHSYEQYF.